One and the same sample provided the 28 T cell receptor beta chains below, sequenced in a study of T cell responses to AZD1222 COVID-19 vaccine. TCRdb's table, derived via immunoSEQ multiplex PCR, lists solely in-frame clones and lacks some. The sample includes some 180,000 clones, over 80% of them seen just once. Sequenced here: peripheral blood, sampled on day 0 of AZD1222 vaccination. These receptors originate from an adult in good health.

The genes are TRBV19 and TRBJ1-2, with unresolved D. Deletions cut 3 bases from V and 4 bases from J, with 15 bases between. Germline CDR1 LNHDA, CDR2 SQIVND (reference sequence). The CDR3 sequence is 15 residues long. CDR3 amino acids: CASSIPGSLGYGYTF. CDR3 in DNA: TGTGCCAGTAGTATTCCCGGCAGTCTTGGCTATGGCTACACCTTC.

V is TRBV5-1 and J is TRBJ1-2, with 8 bases lining up with TRBD1. The germline gives CDR1 SGHRS, CDR2 YFSETQ. This CDR3 region has 15 residues. V was clipped by 4 bases and J by 4 bases; unmatched bases: 9. CDR3 residues: CASSAPTGVSYGYTF. Here the CDR3 DNA reads TGCGCCAGCAGCGCACCGACAGGGGTTAGCTATGGCTACACCTTC.

This clone has just one count. The chain links TRBV5-4 to TRBJ2-2, with 10 bases aligning to TRBD1. Germline CDR1 SGHNT, CDR2 YYREEE (reference sequence). V lost 5 bases, J lost 1 base, and 11 bases stayed unmatched. CDR3 length equals 18 residues. The CDR3 sequence is CASSRTGQGRGNTGELFF. CDR3 coding DNA: TGTGCCAGCAGTCGTACGGGACAGGGGAGAGGGAACACCGGGGAGCTGTTTTTT.

The CDR3 sequence is CASSQAGGSNPVSNQPQHF. In DNA, the CDR3 is TGCGCCAGCAGTCAAGCAGGGGGCTCAAATCCGGTTAGCAATCAGCCCCAGCATTTT. The chain has TRBV23-1 and TRBJ1-5; 8 nucleotides agree with TRBD1. TRBV23-1 is noted as an ORF with a role that remains uncertain. CDR3 length equals 19 residues. Trimming removed 2 bases from V and 0 bases from J; junction bases left unmatched: 12.

V gene TRBV12-3 or TRBV12-4 combines with J gene TRBJ1-2; 8 positions agree with TRBD1. The V gene end was trimmed by 6 bases and the J gene end by 4 bases; junction bases not matched to a gene: 4. The CDR3 totals 13 residues. The CDR3 sequence: CASRTDRAYGYTF. In DNA form, the CDR3 reads TGTGCCAGCAGAACGGACAGGGCCTATGGCTACACCTTC.

The chain has TRBV4-1 and TRBJ2-1; TRBD2 aligns across 13 bases. After removal of 5 bases from V and 6 bases from J, the junction contained 4 bases not matched to a gene. The CDR3 consists of 15 residues. Germline CDR1 is MGHRA and CDR2 is YSYEKL. CDR3 in amino acids: CASSLGLAGSNEQFF. CDR3 nucleotide sequence: TGCGCCAGCAGCTTGGGACTAGCGGGGTCCAATGAGCAGTTCTTC.

The chain recombines TRBV4-1 with TRBJ2-2, with D possibly TRBD1 on 6 matching bases. There are 16 residues in the CDR3. V gave up 0 bases and J gave up 5 bases, with 13 bases separating them. Per the germline V gene, CDR1 is MGHRA and CDR2 is YSYEKL. CDR3 residues: CASSQDRGRGTGELFF. DNA for the CDR3: TGCGCCAGCAGCCAAGATCGGGGCAGGGGAACCGGGGAGCTGTTTTTT.

The gene calls are TRBV12-3 or TRBV12-4 and TRBJ1-2; the D is unclear. Trimming left V 5 bases short and J 4 bases short, with 11 bases between. The CDR3 spans 13 residues. The CDR3 protein is CASSPRRGYGYTF. CDR3 in DNA: TGTGCCAGCAGTCCCCGCCGGGGCTATGGCTACACCTTC.

This rearrangement joins TRBV7-2 to TRBJ1-5; D gene uncertain. There are 13 residues in the CDR3. V was cut by 5 bases and J by 5 bases, with 10 bases left in between. Looked up from germline, CDR1 is SGHTA and CDR2 is FQGNSA. CDR3 in amino acids: CASSEMDDQPQHF. The DNA for the CDR3 is TGTGCCAGCAGCGAAATGGACGATCAGCCCCAGCATTTT.

J is TRBJ2-2 and V is TRBV29-1; 9 bases fit TRBD2. Germline CDR1 reads SQVTM; CDR2 reads ANQGSEA. The ends lost 6 bases at V and 7 bases at J; junction bases unmatched: 18. The CDR3 is 17 amino acids. Here the CDR3 reads CSVPFLAGQPRDGELFF. Here the CDR3 DNA reads TGCAGCGTACCGTTCCTAGCGGGACAACCTAGGGACGGGGAGCTGTTTTTT.

This clone was counted once. The chain uses TRBV6-5 and TRBJ1-6; no definite D call. The CDR3 runs 16 residues. From germline, CDR1 is MNHEY and CDR2 SVGAGI. V lost 0 bases and J 8 bases, leaving 14 bases between the germline ends. In nucleotides, the CDR3 is TGTGCCAGCAGTTACTCGATGACAAATACCGATTCACCCCTCCACTTT. Amino acid sequence: CASSYSMTNTDSPLHF.

V gene TRBV4-2 combines with J gene TRBJ1-2; a possible D gene is TRBD1 (5 bases). CDR1 is LGHNA and CDR2 is YNFKEQ in the germline V gene. This CDR3 has 11 amino acids. Trimming stripped 2 bases from V and 7 bases from J, with 5 bases between. The CDR3 sequence: CASSQQGGYTF. As DNA, the CDR3 is TGTGCCAGCAGCCAACAGGGTGGCTACACCTTC.

The chain joins TRBV3-1 (or the pseudogene TRBV3-2) to TRBJ1-1, with D possibly being TRBD1 (5 bases). The CDR3 runs 15 residues. The germline CDR1 and CDR2 sequences are LGHDT and YNNKEL (reference sequence). Trimming left V 4 bases short and J 6 bases short, with 18 bases between. This CDR3 reads CASSPPRGTEPEAFF. DNA of the CDR3: TGTGCCAGCAGCCCCCCTCGGGGGACCGAACCTGAAGCTTTCTTT.

This chain links TRBV6-6 with TRBJ1-5; the match to TRBD1 covers 9 bases. CDR3 length equals 15 residues. Trimming cost V 4 bases and J 5 bases; bases outside gene matches: 6. CDR1 is MNHNY and CDR2 is SVGAGI in the germline V gene (reference sequence). CDR3 sequence (DNA): TGTGCCAGCAGTTCATCGGGGACAGGGTATCAGCCCCAGCATTTT. Its translation: CASSSSGTGYQPQHF.

This chain joins TRBV6-2 or TRBV6-3 and TRBJ1-5; D unclear. Germline assignment: CDR1 MNHEY and CDR2 SVGEGT. The CDR3 consists of 13 residues. Between the trimmed V and J ends, which lost 2 bases and 7 bases, there was a span of 9 bases. CDR3 in amino acids: CASSYASLQPQHF. CDR3 nucleotides: TGTGCCAGCAGTTACGCCAGCCTCCAGCCCCAGCATTTT.

J is TRBJ1-5 and V is TRBV12-3 or TRBV12-4; D perhaps matches TRBD1 (5 bases). V was cut by 7 bases and J by 9 bases, with 16 bases left in between. The CDR3 contains 13 residues. CDR3 sequence: CASTSGDEAPQHF. For the CDR3, the DNA is TGTGCCAGCACCTCGGGGGACGAAGCGCCCCAGCATTTT.

The chain couples TRBV28 to TRBJ1-6; TRBD1 might be the D (5 bases). The germline CDR1 and CDR2 sequences are MDHEN and SYDVKM. Trimming removed 6 bases from V and 0 bases from J, with 9 bases in between. The CDR3 spans 15 residues. CDR3 coding DNA: TGTGCCAGCAGCCGACAGAGCTCCTATAATTCACCCCTCCACTTT. This encodes CASSRQSSYNSPLHF.

The chain carries TRBV7-2 and TRBJ2-7; tentative D call: TRBD2 (6 bases). Trimming removed 5 bases at V and 4 bases at J, with 18 bases between. In germline, CDR1 is SGHTA, CDR2 FQGNSA. The CDR3 spans 15 residues. CDR3 protein: CASSRGWGATYEQYF. For the CDR3, the DNA is TGTGCCAGCAGCCGGGGGTGGGGTGCAACTTACGAGCAGTACTTC.

The rearrangement links TRBV19 to TRBJ2-5; 8 bases map to TRBD2. Trimming removed 5 bases from V and 2 bases from J; junction bases left unmatched: 4. CDR3 length equals 14 residues. The V gene's germline CDR1 is LNHDA and CDR2 SQIVND (reference sequence). In DNA form, the CDR3 reads TGTGCCAGTAGTGAACTAGCGGAACAAGAGACCCAGTACTTC. Encoded protein: CASSELAEQETQYF.

The genes are TRBV7-9 and TRBJ1-4, with D perhaps matching TRBD1 (5 bases). The V and J ends lost 10 bases and 4 bases respectively, with 16 bases between them. Germline assignment: CDR1 SEHNR and CDR2 FQNEAQ (reference sequence). The CDR3 spans 14 residues. This chain's CDR3 is CATELWGSNEKLFF. As DNA, the CDR3 is TGTGCCACCGAGCTGTGGGGCAGTAATGAAAAACTGTTTTTT.

In this sample, this clone turned up once. This chain joins TRBV30 and TRBJ2-2; TRBD1 agrees at 8 bases. The CDR3 length is 16 residues. Germline V gene sequence: CDR1 GTSNPN, CDR2 SVGIG (reference sequence). Trimming removed 4 bases from V and 3 bases from J; junction bases left unmatched: 10. CDR3 in DNA: TGTGCCTGGACCCTACCCGGGACAGGACACACCGGGGAGCTGTTTTTT. It yields the protein CAWTLPGTGHTGELFF. The entire variable domain, with the rest obtained from reference TRBV30 and TRBJ2-2, is as follows: SQTIHQWPATLVQPVGSPLSLECTVEGTSNPNLYWYRQAAGRGLQLLFYSVGIGQISSEVPQNLSASRPQDRQFILSSKKLLLSDSGFYLCAWTLPGTGHTGELFFGEGSRLTVL.

The rearrangement uses TRBV5-1 and TRBJ2-5; a possible D gene is TRBD1 (5 bases). Germline V gene sequence: CDR1 SGHRS, CDR2 YFSETQ. V was trimmed by 1 base and J by 2 bases, leaving 9 bases between them. The CDR3 covers 14 residues. The CDR3 nucleotides are TGCGCCAGCAGCTTGTTACCAGGGCAAGAGACCCAGTACTTC. Translating it yields CASSLLPGQETQYF.

This clone has a single count. This rearrangement joins TRBV6-4 to TRBJ1-1; D uncertain. Trimming pared 4 bases from V and 0 bases from J, leaving 6 bases between. This CDR3 contains 13 residues. The germline V gene encodes CDR1 MRHNA and CDR2 SNTAGT. The CDR3 DNA follows: TGTGCCAGCAGTGCGAAAATGAACACTGAAGCTTTCTTT. Translated: CASSAKMNTEAFF.

Here the CDR3 reads CASSQDSGVGGRKQETQYF. The CDR3 DNA is TGTGCCAGCAGCCAAGATTCGGGAGTTGGCGGGAGGAAACAAGAGACCCAGTACTTC. The V and J genes are TRBV3-1 (or the pseudogene TRBV3-2) and TRBJ2-5; 8 nucleotides align to TRBD2. The junction had 14 bases not matched to a gene; V was cut back by 0 bases and J by 2 bases. CDR1 LGHDT and CDR2 YNNKEL come from the germline V gene (reference sequence). The CDR3 length is 19 residues.

The V gene is TRBV29-1, the J gene TRBJ2-5, with a weak D call TRBD1 (6 bases). Germline V gene lookup returns CDR1 SQVTM and CDR2 ANQGSEA. The CDR3 covers 14 residues. V was cut by 7 bases and J by 1 base, with 16 bases left in between. The chain's CDR3 is CSADQGTTQETQYF. Here the CDR3 DNA reads TGCAGCGCAGACCAAGGGACAACCCAAGAGACCCAGTACTTC.

This clone was detected once. The rearrangement uses TRBV27 and TRBJ2-1, with TRBD1 as a possible D gene (5 bases). CDR3 length: 15 amino acids. Per germline, CDR1 MNHEY and CDR2 SMNVEV (reference sequence). The V and J ends lost 3 bases and 8 bases respectively, with 17 bases between them. This CDR3 is CASSFAQGGIDEQFF. CDR3 sequence (DNA): TGTGCCAGCAGTTTTGCCCAGGGTGGTATAGATGAGCAGTTCTTC.

This clone showed up just once. The J gene is TRBJ1-4, the V gene TRBV7-9; no clear D gene. The CDR3 spans 13 residues. V lost 6 bases and J 0 bases, leaving 5 bases between the germline ends. Germline V gene lookup returns CDR1 SEHNR and CDR2 FQNEAQ (reference sequence). CDR3 protein: CASSSATNEKLFF. The CDR3 nucleotides read TGTGCCAGCAGTTCCGCAACTAATGAAAAACTGTTTTTT. The entire variable domain, with the rest obtained from reference TRBV7-9 and TRBJ1-4, is as follows: DTGVSQNPRHKITKRGQNVTFRCDPISEHNRLYWYRQTLGQGPEFLTYFQNEAQLEKSRLLSDRFSAERPKGSFSTLEIQRTEQGDSAMYLCASSSATNEKLFFGSGTQLSVL.

This chain links TRBV5-5 with TRBJ2-7; 13 nucleotides align to TRBD2. Trimming removed 3 bases from V and 1 base from J; junction bases left unmatched: 7. The germline V gene encodes CDR1 SGHKS and CDR2 YYEKEE (reference sequence). This CDR3 is 17 amino acids long. DNA for the CDR3: TGTGCCAGCAGCTGGGGCCGACTAGCGGGGGGTTCCTACGAGCAGTACTTC. Translating it yields CASSWGRLAGGSYEQYF.